Here is one T cell receptor beta chain with its context. What it recognizes is unknown. Germline V gene lookup returns CDR1 KGHSH and CDR2 LQKENI. V lost 6 bases, J lost 3 bases, and 15 bases lay in between. This CDR3 spans 16 amino acids. These data belong to a study of T cell responses to AZD1222 COVID-19 vaccine. Assay: immunoSEQ multiplex PCR; the TCRdb copy retains only in-frame clones and omits some. The table includes roughly 87,000 clones, approximately 91% detected once. Findings and limits, study-wide: Nearly half of spike-specific TCRs reportedly go after variant regions that carry no mutations. Possibly, clonal diversity was underestimated; donors were largely white British and included more females.

This sequence joins TRBV18 and TRBJ1-6, with a tentative D call TRBD1 (5 bases). Material: peripheral blood, obtained 28 days after the second AZD1222 dose. The sequence was collected from an adult who received the AZD1222 COVID-19 vaccine. CDR3 coding DNA: TGTGCCAGCTCGAGGCAGGGTAATGGCTATAATTCACCCCTCCACTTT. Amino acid sequence: CASSRQGNGYNSPLHF.